This T cell receptor beta chain was retrieved from a study of blood T cell repertoires in COVID-19. Overall study context: Sites in the United States, Italy and Spain provided acute and convalescent COVID-19 samples. PBMCs, B-cell-depleted T cells, or T cells provided the cDNA or gDNA that made up the material.

This clone was detected once. The data were produced by immunoSEQ multiplex PCR, yet TCRdb's version contains in-frame clones alone and is incomplete. In the table there are approximately 530,000 clones, about 89% of which are singletons. The CDR3 has 15 residues. Germline-derived CDR1 and CDR2 are MGHRA and YSYEKL. V gave up 6 bases and J gave up 7 bases; unmatched junction bases: 11. The receptor was derived from a woman aged 50 to 60 with COVID-19, enrolled during active disease. The rearrangement links TRBV4-1 to TRBJ1-1, with TRBD1 matching 10 bases. Sequenced material: peripheral blood. CDR3 amino acids: CASRPDRGDPGEAFF. The CDR3 DNA reads TGCGCCAGCAGACCGGACAGGGGGGATCCAGGTGAAGCTTTCTTT.